This T cell receptor (beta chain) derives from a study of patients and donors after allogeneic stem cell transplantation. Germline assignment: CDR1 MGHRA and CDR2 YSYEKL. Trimming cost V 3 bases and J 8 bases; bases outside gene matches: 5. The CDR3 has 13 residues. TCRdb re-analysed the RT-PCR reads in MiXCR, keeping a single row per CDR3 protein. The sample has roughly 150,000 distinct CDR3 sequences; about a quarter are singletons. Material: blood, either unsorted or a sorted T cell fraction (not recorded which). This sequence joins TRBV4-1 and TRBJ1-2, with 8 nucleotides matching TRBD1. This clonotype originated in a human donor who was either an allogeneic HSCT recipient or a stem cell or donor lymphocyte infusion donor (not recorded which). It is not recorded whose cells these are; they may come from a transplant donor. The CDR3 DNA reads as TGCGCCAGCAGCCACAGGGGGCTGGGGGGCTACACCTTC. Its protein is CASSHRGLGGYTF.